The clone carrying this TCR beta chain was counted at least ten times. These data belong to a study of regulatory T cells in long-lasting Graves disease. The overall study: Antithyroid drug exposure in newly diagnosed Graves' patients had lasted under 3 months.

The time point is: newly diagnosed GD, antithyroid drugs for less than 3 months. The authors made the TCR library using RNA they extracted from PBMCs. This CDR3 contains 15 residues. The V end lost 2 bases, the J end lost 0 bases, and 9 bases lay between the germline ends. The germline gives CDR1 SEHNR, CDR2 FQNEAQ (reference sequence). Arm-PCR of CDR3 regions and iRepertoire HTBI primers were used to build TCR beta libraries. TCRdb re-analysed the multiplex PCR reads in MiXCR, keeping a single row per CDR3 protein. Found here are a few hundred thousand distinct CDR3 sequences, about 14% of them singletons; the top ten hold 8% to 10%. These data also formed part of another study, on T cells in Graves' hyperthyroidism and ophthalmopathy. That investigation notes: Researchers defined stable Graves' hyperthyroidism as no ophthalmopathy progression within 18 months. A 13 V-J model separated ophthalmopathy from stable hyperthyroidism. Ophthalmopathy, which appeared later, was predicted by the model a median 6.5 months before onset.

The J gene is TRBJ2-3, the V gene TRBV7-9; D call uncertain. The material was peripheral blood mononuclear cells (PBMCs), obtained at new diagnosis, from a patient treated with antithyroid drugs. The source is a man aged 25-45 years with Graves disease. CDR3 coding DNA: TGTGCCAGCAGCTTATTACTAACTAGCACAGATACGCAGTATTTT. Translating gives CASSLLLTSTDTQYF.